This is a list of T cell receptor beta chains from one sample in a study of tumor and adjacent non-tumor tissue in lung cancer. TCRdb reprocessed the multiplex PCR reads with MiXCR, giving one entry per CDR3 protein. The table includes 90,000 to 100,000 distinct CDR3 sequences, 75% to 90% detected once. Sequencing input: distant non-tumor lung tissue. These receptors came from a man in his fifties or sixties with small cell lung cancer. Both conserved end residues are part of each CDR3. Each record gives: D gene, V gene, J gene, clone size, CDR3 DNA, CDR3 protein. A D gene is named only where the DNA matches it firmly. A row's size may be missing; if present it is once, few, many or a size class.

TRBD2	TRBV29-1	TRBJ2-1	NA	TGCAGTGTTGGGACTAGCGGATACAATGAGCAGCTCTTC	CSVGTSGYNEQLF
NA	TRBV14	TRBJ1-2	many	TGTGCCAGCAGCCAAGGGGCAGGGCCGGGCTACACCTTC	CASSQGAGPGYTF
NA	TRBV11-2	TRBJ2-1	few	TGTGTCAGCAGCTTAGTGTTCCCCCTTATGGTCTTC	CVSSLVFPLMVF
NA	TRBV30	TRBJ1-2	NA	TGTGCTTGGGAGGACCGAGCTAAATGTTATGGCTACACCTTC	CAWEDRAKCYGYTF
TRBD2	TRBV11-2	TRBJ2-1	NA	TGTGCCAGCAGCGGTTTAGCGGGAGGGCCCACCTCCGGGCGCTTCTTC	CASSGLAGGPTSGRFF
NA	TRBV12-5	TRBJ2-3	once	TGTGCTAGTGGTCCGCAGGGGGGTAACGGGAGGGCAACTAGCACAGATGCGCAGTATTTT	CASGPQGGNGRATSTDAQYF
NA	TRBV12-3/TRBV12-4	TRBJ2-7	NA	TGTGCCAGCAACCCGTCCCCCGACGGTGTGCAGTACTTC	CASNPSPDGVQYF
NA	TRBV11-2	TRBJ2-1	NA	TGTGCCAGTAGATTAGAGGCAGGGTTGTTTGAGCAGTTCTTC	CASRLEAGLFEQFF
TRBD1	TRBV5-1	TRBJ1-1	NA	TGCACCAGCAGCTTGGTACAGGGGGTGAACACCGAAGCTTTCTTT	CTSSLVQGVNTEAFF
TRBD2	TRBV30	TRBJ2-1	NA	TGTGCCTGGGTCCTAGCGGGAGGCCCAGAGCAGTCATTC	CAWVLAGGPEQSF
TRBD1	TRBV12-3/TRBV12-4	TRBJ2-1	NA	TGTGCCAGCAGACGACAGGGCGATGAGCAGTTCTTC	CASRRQGDEQFF
TRBD1	TRBV12-3/TRBV12-4	TRBJ2-1	many	TGTGCCAGCAGCAAAACAGGGGGCTCATGGGTTGAGCAGTTCTTC	CASSKTGGSWVEQFF
NA	TRBV6-5	TRBJ2-2	NA	TGTGCCAGCAGTTATAATACTAGGTTGCCGGGACGAACCGGGGAGTTGTTTTTT	CASSYNTRLPGRTGELFF
TRBD2	TRBV6-5	TRBJ2-1	NA	TGTGCCAGCACTTACTCGATCTGGGGACTAGAGGACTATGAGCAGTTCTTC	CASTYSIWGLEDYEQFF
TRBD1	TRBV6-5	TRBJ1-1	NA	TGTGCCAGCAGTTTATTGACAGGGCGGACTGAAGTTTCCTTT	CASSLLTGRTEVSF
TRBD1	TRBV4-1	TRBJ2-7	NA	TGCGCCAGCAGCCAAGTGAAAGGGACAGGGAACTCCTACGAGCAGCACTTC	CASSQVKGTGNSYEQHF
NA	TRBV20-1	TRBJ1-1	few	TGCAGTGCTAGGAACAACAGGGCTAGATTTGAAGCTTTCTTT	CSARNNRARFEAFF
NA	TRBV29-1	TRBJ1-1	once	TGCGGGGGGGATTTTGATAATGAAGCTTTCTTT	CGGDFDNEAFF
NA	TRBV11-2	TRBJ1-1	NA	TGTGCCAGCAGCCTAGAACCGTGGGCGAACATTGAAGCTTTCTTT	CASSLEPWANIEAFF
NA	TRBV28	TRBJ2-1	NA	TGTGGCAGCCTTGGGAACAATGAGGAGTTCTTC	CGSLGNNEEFF
NA	TRBV6-1	TRBJ2-5	NA	TGTGCCAGCAGTCCTCAGGGAATTGGGGAGATCCAGTACTTC	CASSPQGIGEIQYF
NA	TRBV28	TRBJ1-5	NA	TGTGTCAGCAGTTTCAGACAGATTAGCAATCAGCCCCGGCATTTT	CVSSFRQISNQPRHF
NA	TRBV11-3	TRBJ2-5	NA	TGTGCCAGCAGCTTTGGGGCAGCGGAGACCCGATACTTC	CASSFGAAETRYF
NA	TRBV6-1	TRBJ2-2	NA	TGTGCCAGCGGTGCGCGACCCCACACCTGGGAGCTGTTTTTT	CASGARPHTWELFF
NA	TRBV6-5	TRBJ2-1	NA	TGTGCCAGCAGTTACTCGATCTGGGGAATAGCGGACAATGAGCAATCCTTC	CASSYSIWGIADNEQSF
NA	TRBV4-2	TRBJ2-2	NA	TGTGCCAGCAGCCAGATGAGACAGGCGAACACCGGGGAGCTGCTTTTT	CASSQMRQANTGELLF
NA	TRBV7-9	TRBJ1-4	NA	TGTGCCAGCAGCCGCTATGATAAACTGTTTTTT	CASSRYDKLFF
NA	TRBV12-3/TRBV12-4	TRBJ2-2	NA	TGTGCCAGCAGTTTACGCCAGGACCCCACCGGAGAGCTGTTTTTT	CASSLRQDPTGELFF
NA	TRBV12-3/TRBV12-4	TRBJ2-5	once	TGTGCCAGCACTTTAATGGACAGAGAAGGGACCCAGTACTTC	CASTLMDREGTQYF
NA	TRBV12-3/TRBV12-4	TRBJ1-2	many	TGTGCCAGCACCCGCGGTCAGGGTGGCTACACCTTC	CASTRGQGGYTF
TRBD1	TRBV12-3/TRBV12-4	TRBJ2-1	NA	TGTACCAGCAGTTCCGGGACAGAACACAATGAGCGGTTCTTC	CTSSSGTEHNERFF
NA	TRBV24-1	TRBJ2-2	NA	TGTGCCACCTGTGTAGCAGGGGTGGAGGAGCTGTTTTTT	CATCVAGVEELFF
TRBD2	TRBV11-2	TRBJ2-1	NA	TGTACCAGCAGCTTAGGAGTAGCGGGAGGTTACTACTACGATGAGCAGTTCTTC	CTSSLGVAGGYYYDEQFF
TRBD1	TRBV2	TRBJ2-2	once	TGTGTCACCCAATCAGGGACAGGGAGGACCGGGGTGCTGTTTTTT	CVTQSGTGRTGVLFF
NA	TRBV10-3	TRBJ2-1	NA	TGTGCCATCAATGGGGGTACCCCCTACTACAATGAGCAGTTCTTC	CAINGGTPYYNEQFF
NA	TRBV11-2	TRBJ1-1	medium-sized	TGTGCCAGCAGCTTAAGGGAGGTCCTGGAAGCTTTCTTT	CASSLREVLEAFF
NA	TRBV5-5	TRBJ2-7	many	TGTGCCAGCAGCCCATTACGGGGGATCTCCTACGAGCAGTACTTC	CASSPLRGISYEQYF
NA	TRBV5-6	TRBJ2-3	NA	TGTGCCAGCAGCTCCACTAGCAAGCTGCGGGATACCCAGTATTTT	CASSSTSKLRDTQYF
TRBD2	TRBV6-1	TRBJ2-1	NA	TGTGCCACCACGGGAGGGGTCACCTACAATGAGCAGTTCTTC	CATTGGVTYNEQFF
NA	TRBV29-1	TRBJ1-3	NA	TGCAGCGTTGAAGAGGGGGCAGCTGGAAGCACCATATATTTT	CSVEEGAAGSTIYF
NA	TRBV20-1	TRBJ2-3	NA	TGCAGTACTAGTCGGGGGGCCCCGTCTACAGATACGCAGTATTTT	CSTSRGAPSTDTQYF
TRBD2	TRBV29-1	TRBJ2-1	NA	TGCAGGGTCGCTACGACTCGCGGGAGGGCAGGGAATGAGCAGTTCTTC	CRVATTRGRAGNEQFF
NA	TRBV6-5	TRBJ2-7	NA	TGTGCCAGCAGCCGGATACCACAACAGGGCGGGTCCTACGAGCATTACTTC	CASSRIPQQGGSYEHYF
NA	TRBV12-3/TRBV12-4	TRBJ2-2	NA	TGTGCCAGCAGTTTCTCTGAGACAGACACCGGGGAGTTGTATTTT	CASSFSETDTGELYF
TRBD2	TRBV29-1	TRBJ2-1	once	TGCAGCGAGGTGGAGGGAGGGACTAGTCTTATCTCCTACAATGAGCAGTTCTTT	CSEVEGGTSLISYNEQFF
NA	TRBV6-5	TRBJ2-1	NA	TGTCCCAGCAGTTTCTCTGGGGGAATGGGTAATGAGCAGTTCTTC	CPSSFSGGMGNEQFF
NA	TRBV5-6	TRBJ1-5	NA	TGTGCCAACACTACCTGTCAGCCCCAGCATTTT	CANTTCQPQHF
TRBD1	TRBV20-1	TRBJ1-1	NA	TGCAGTGCTGGGGGACAGAACTCTGGAGCTTTCTTT	CSAGGQNSGAFF
NA	TRBV11-2	TRBJ2-3	once	TGTGCCAGCAGCAAGGCGGGGACTCGCAAAGATACGCAGTACTTT	CASSKAGTRKDTQYF
TRBD2	TRBV11-3	TRBJ2-1	NA	TGTGTCAGCAGCTCGGGGCTAGCGGGAGGGCTCTACAATGAGCAGTTCTTC	CVSSSGLAGGLYNEQFF
NA	TRBV10-3	TRBJ2-5	NA	TGTGCCCCCAAAGGGGGGCCCGAAGAGACCCAGTACTTC	CAPKGGPEETQYF
NA	TRBV12-3/TRBV12-4	TRBJ2-7	NA	TGTGCCAGCAGTCCCTCGGGTTCCCGCGCCTACGAGCAGTATTTC	CASSPSGSRAYEQYF
TRBD2	TRBV6-6	TRBJ2-3	NA	TGTGTCAGCAGAACACTAGCGTTAGTAATTATGGCGCAGTATTTT	CVSRTLALVIMAQYF
NA	TRBV7-8	TRBJ2-1	many	TGTGCCAGCAGCTCATCCACTCAACTAGACCCAACGAGATACAATGAGCAGTTCTTC	CASSSSTQLDPTRYNEQFF
NA	TRBV5-4	TRBJ1-2	many	TGTGCCAGCAGCTTGGGGCCATCTAACTATGGCTACACCTTC	CASSLGPSNYGYTF
NA	TRBV12-3/TRBV12-4	TRBJ2-7	NA	TGTGTCAGCAGTCCCTCGGGTCCACGCGCCTACGAGCAGTACTTC	CVSSPSGPRAYEQYF
NA	TRBV5-6	TRBJ2-1	NA	TGTGCCAGCAGCTTGGGACTATATGACAACAATGAGCAGTTCTTT	CASSLGLYDNNEQFF